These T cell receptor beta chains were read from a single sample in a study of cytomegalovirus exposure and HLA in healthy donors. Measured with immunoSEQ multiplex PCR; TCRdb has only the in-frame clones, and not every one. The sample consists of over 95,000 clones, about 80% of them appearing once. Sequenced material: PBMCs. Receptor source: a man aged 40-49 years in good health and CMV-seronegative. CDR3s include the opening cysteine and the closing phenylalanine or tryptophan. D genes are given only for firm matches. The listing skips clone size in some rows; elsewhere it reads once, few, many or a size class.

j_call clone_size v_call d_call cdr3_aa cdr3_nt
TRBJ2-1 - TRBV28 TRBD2 CASSGLAGDESEQFF TGTGCCAGCTCGGGACTAGCGGGAGACGAGAGTGAGCAGTTCTTC
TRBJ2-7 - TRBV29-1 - CSVRRQSYEQYF TGCAGCGTCCGACGACAGTCCTACGAGCAGTACTTC
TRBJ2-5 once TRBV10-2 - CASSDQETQYF TGCGCCAGCAGCGACCAAGAGACCCAGTACTTC
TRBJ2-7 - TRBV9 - CASSKTGTHYEQYF TGTGCCAGCAGTAAGACAGGCACGCACTACGAGCAGTACTTC
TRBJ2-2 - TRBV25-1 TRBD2 CASSRLAGDLANTGELFF TGTGCCAGCAGTAGGCTAGCGGGAGACCTCGCGAACACCGGGGAGCTGTTTTTT
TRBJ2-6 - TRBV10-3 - CAISEGGSGANVLTF TGTGCCATCAGTGAGGGGGGCTCCGGGGCCAACGTCCTGACTTTC
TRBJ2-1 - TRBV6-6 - CASSAPGQQNEQFF TGTGCCAGCAGTGCACCGGGACAACAAAATGAGCAGTTCTTC
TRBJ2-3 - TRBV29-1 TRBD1 CSSLGDRGQISTDTQYF TGCAGCTCGTTGGGGGACAGGGGGCAAATTAGCACAGATACGCAGTATTTT
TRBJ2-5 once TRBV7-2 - CASSLVGSPGETQYF TGTGCCAGCAGCTTAGTCGGCTCCCCGGGGGAGACCCAGTACTTC
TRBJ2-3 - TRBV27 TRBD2 CASSTLGLAGGRDTQYF TGTGCCAGCAGTACGCTTGGACTAGCGGGAGGGCGGGATACGCAGTATTTT
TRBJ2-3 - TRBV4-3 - CASSQDANTDTQYF TGCGCCAGCAGCCAAGACGCTAACACAGATACGCAGTATTTT
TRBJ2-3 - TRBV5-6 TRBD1 CASSLTGTGRTDTQYF TGTGCCAGCAGCTTGACCGGGACAGGGAGGACAGATACGCAGTATTTT
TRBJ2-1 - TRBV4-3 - CASSQVQGNNEQFF TGCGCCAGCAGCCAAGTCCAGGGTAACAATGAGCAGTTCTTC
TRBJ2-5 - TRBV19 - CASSMSRGETQYF TGTGCCAGTAGTATGTCTCGCGGAGAGACCCAGTACTTC
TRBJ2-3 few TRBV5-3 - CARRQGADTQYF TGTGCCAGAAGACAGGGCGCAGATACGCAGTATTTT
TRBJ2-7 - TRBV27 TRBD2 CASKTSGGYEQYF TGTGCCAGCAAGACTAGCGGGGGCTACGAGCAGTACTTC
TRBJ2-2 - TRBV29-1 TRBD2 CSVLSGRVPGELFF TGCAGCGTCTTAAGCGGGAGAGTTCCCGGGGAGCTGTTTTTT
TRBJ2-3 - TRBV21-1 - CASSKRRGQGTDTQYF TGTGCCAGCAGCAAAAGGAGGGGGCAGGGCACAGATACGCAGTATTTT
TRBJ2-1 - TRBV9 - CASSVGVGQFF TGTGCCAGCAGCGTAGGAGTTGGGCAGTTCTTC
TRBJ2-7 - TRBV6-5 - CASMGGGYEQYF TGTGCCAGTATGGGAGGGGGATACGAGCAGTACTTC
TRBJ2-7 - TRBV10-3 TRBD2 CAIKGLAGSAVYEQYF TGTGCCATCAAAGGACTAGCCGGCTCGGCTGTCTACGAGCAGTACTTC
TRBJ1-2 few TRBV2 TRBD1 CASSFGTGTNGYTF TGTGCCAGCAGTTTTGGGACAGGGACAAATGGCTACACCTTC
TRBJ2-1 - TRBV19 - CASRLEFEQFF TGTGCCAGTAGGCTGGAGTTTGAGCAGTTCTTC
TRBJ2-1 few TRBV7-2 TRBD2 CASSLTLAGYDEQFF TGTGCCAGCAGCTTAACTTTAGCGGGATACGATGAGCAGTTCTTC
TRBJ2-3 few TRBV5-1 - CASSLASDTQYF TGCGCCAGCAGCTTGGCTTCAGATACGCAGTATTTT
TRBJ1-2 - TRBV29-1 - CSVGVAYGYTF TGCAGCGTTGGTGTGGCCTATGGCTACACCTTC
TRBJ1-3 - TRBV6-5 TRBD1 CASSRDRHSGNTIYF TGTGCCAGCAGCCGGGACAGGCACTCTGGAAACACCATATATTTT
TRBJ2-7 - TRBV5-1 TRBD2 CASSSGRGGYEQYF TGCGCCAGCAGCTCGGGGCGGGGGGGCTACGAGCAGTACTTC
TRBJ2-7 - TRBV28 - CASSPPRLTRRSQYF TGTGCCAGCAGCCCCCCGAGACTAACCAGGAGGTCCCAGTACTTC
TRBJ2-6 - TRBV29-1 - CSVDTNRAEANVLTF TGCAGCGTTGACACCAACAGGGCTGAGGCCAACGTCCTGACTTTC
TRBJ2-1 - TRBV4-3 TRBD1 CASSQDHRGYAVSNEQFF TGCGCCAGCAGCCAAGATCACAGGGGATATGCCGTTTCAAATGAGCAGTTCTTC
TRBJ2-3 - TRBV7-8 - CAAGLNMGDTQYF TGTGCCGCCGGACTAAATATGGGAGATACGCAGTATTTT
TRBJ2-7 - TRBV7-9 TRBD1 CASSFGLGTGDYEQYF TGTGCCAGCAGCTTCGGCCTTGGGACAGGGGACTACGAGCAGTACTTC
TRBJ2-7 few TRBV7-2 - CASNLWGYEQYF TGTGCCAGCAACCTTTGGGGCTACGAGCAGTACTTC
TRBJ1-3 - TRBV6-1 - CASSRDWNSGNTIYF TGTGCCAGCAGCCGGGACTGGAACTCTGGAAACACCATATATTTT
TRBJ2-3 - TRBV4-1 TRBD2 CASRPLAGGPKPRTDTQYF TGCGCCAGCAGGCCACTAGCGGGAGGGCCGAAACCTAGGACAGATACGCAGTATTTT
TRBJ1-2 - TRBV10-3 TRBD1 CAISGTGGFDYGYTF TGTGCCATCAGCGGGACAGGGGGCTTCGACTATGGCTACACCTTC